What follows is one T cell receptor beta chain and its context. The junction does not match germline at one end; this may be a read error. These data belong to a study of T-cell memory formation after mild COVID-19. Study summary: In these data, TCR clusters were largely donor specific.

TCRdb re-called the 5' RACE reads with MiXCR, one entry per CDR3 protein. The top ten clones hold roughly an eighth of a sample with 450,000 or so distinct CDR3 sequences, about 23% of them seen once. Per germline, CDR1 SGHRS and CDR2 YFSETQ. The CDR3 contains 14 residues. This clonotype originated in an adult woman who had mild COVID-19 (a few samples of this study predate the infection). Cell type and time point are not known. The V gene is TRBV5-1, the J gene TRBJ1-1; maybe TRBD1 (6 bases). Sequencing used PBMCs or a T cell subset sorted from them (not recorded which). The CDR3 sequence is CASSQTGNLGTEAF. In DNA, the CDR3 is TGCGCCAGCAGCCAGACAGGAAACCTTGGCACTGAAGCTTTT. Variable domain in full (rest from reference TRBV5-1 and TRBJ1-1): KAGVTQTPRYLIKTRGQQVTLSCSPISGHRSVSWYQQTPGQGLQFLFEYFSETQRNKGNFPGRFSGRQFSNSRSEMNVSTLELGDSALYLCASSQTGNLGTEAFGQGTRLTVV.